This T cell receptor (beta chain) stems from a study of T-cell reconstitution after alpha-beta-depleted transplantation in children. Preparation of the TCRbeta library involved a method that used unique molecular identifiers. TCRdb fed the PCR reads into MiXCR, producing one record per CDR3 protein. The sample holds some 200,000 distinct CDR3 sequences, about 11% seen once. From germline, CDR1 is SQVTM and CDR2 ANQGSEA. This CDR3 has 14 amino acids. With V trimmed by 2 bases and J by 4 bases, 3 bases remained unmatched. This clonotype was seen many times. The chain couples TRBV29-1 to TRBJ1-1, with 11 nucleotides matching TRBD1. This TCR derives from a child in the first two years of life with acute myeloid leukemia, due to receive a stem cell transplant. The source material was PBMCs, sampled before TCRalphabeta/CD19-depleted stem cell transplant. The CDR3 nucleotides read TGCAGCGTTGAAAGGGACAGGGGGTTCACTGAAGCTTTCTTT. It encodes CSVERDRGFTEAFF.